The present TCR beta chain was sequenced within a study of blood T cell repertoires in COVID-19. The method was immunoSEQ multiplex PCR; TCRdb's version includes in-frame clones alone and lacks a portion of them. This repertoire shows about 99,000 clones, approximately 80% found once; its top ten account for 13%. Germline assignment: CDR1 MNHEY and CDR2 SMNVEV (reference sequence). The CDR3 is 16 amino acids. V shed 5 bases, J shed 6 bases, and the junction held 7 bases outside the gene matches. This chain connects TRBV27 to TRBJ2-3, with 14 bases that match TRBD2. This sequence was found in a human donor in a cohort sampled during active or convalescent COVID-19. Sequencing was done on a sample of peripheral blood. CDR3: CASSPGLAGALDTQYF. The CDR3, as DNA: TGTGCCAGCAGTCCGGGACTAGCGGGGGCCCTCGATACGCAGTATTTT.